A single sample is the source of the 21 T cell receptor beta chains below, sequenced in a study of PD-1 blockade in classical Hodgkin lymphoma. Each patient's relapse followed autologous stem cell transplantation, and brentuximab vedotin exposure varied. The protocol was immunoSEQ multiplex PCR, while the TCRdb copy is restricted to in-frame clones and leaves out a portion. The sample records tens of thousands of clones, just over 90% being singletons. The source material was peripheral blood mononuclear cells (PBMCs), sampled at baseline. Receptor source: a human donor with classical Hodgkin lymphoma.

The chain couples TRBV19 to TRBJ1-5; D ambiguous. The germline V gene has CDR1 LNHDA and CDR2 SQIVND (reference sequence). V was trimmed by 6 bases and J by 0 bases, leaving 18 bases between them. This CDR3 has 17 residues. In nucleotides, the CDR3 is TGTGCCAGTAGGAGAGAGGACGGACGGAATAGCAATCAGCCCCAGCATTTT. Its protein product is CASRREDGRNSNQPQHF.

The chain links TRBV28 to TRBJ2-7; D unclear. The V end lost 11 bases, the J end lost 2 bases, and 16 bases lay between the germline ends. CDR1 is MDHEN and CDR2 is SYDVKM in the germline V gene. The CDR3 loop spans 13 amino acids. CDR3 coding DNA: TGTGCCTGTACCCGGGCCCTGCCCTACGAGCAGTACTTC. Translated, it gives CACTRALPYEQYF.

V usage is TRBV14 and J usage is TRBJ1-5, with D perhaps TRBD1 (6 bases). The CDR3 contains 16 residues. Germline V gene data show CDR1 as SGHDN and CDR2 as FVKESK. V lost 4 bases to trimming and J lost 7 bases, with 20 bases between them. The CDR3 region is CASSPGVSSGEQPQHF. The DNA of the CDR3 is TGTGCCAGCAGCCCAGGGGTCTCTTCAGGAGAGCAGCCCCAGCATTTT.

The chain is built from TRBV5-4 and TRBJ2-7; TRBD2 aligns across 10 bases. Germline assignment: CDR1 SGHNT and CDR2 YYREEE (reference sequence). CDR3 length: 17 residues. V was clipped by 0 bases and J by 1 base; unmatched bases: 7. CDR3 DNA: TGTGCCAGCAGCTTGGCAGGGGCTAGCGGGAGTTCCTACGAGCAGTACTTC. This translates into CASSLAGASGSSYEQYF.

The chain combines TRBV30 with TRBJ1-5, with 9 bases matching TRBD1. Germline lookup yields CDR1 GTSNPN and CDR2 SVGIG (reference sequence). V was pared by 3 bases and J by 4 bases, with 1 base of the junction left unmatched. The CDR3 contains 13 residues. The CDR3 DNA is TGTGCCTGGAGGGACAGGGGAAATCAGCCCCAGCATTTT. This codes for CAWRDRGNQPQHF. The full variable domain, rest sourced from reference TRBV30 and TRBJ1-5, is SQTIHQWPATLVQPVGSPLSLECTVEGTSNPNLYWYRQAAGRGLQLLFYSVGIGQISSEVPQNLSASRPQDRQFILSSKKLLLSDSGFYLCAWRDRGNQPQHFGDGTRLSIL.

A single count supports this clone. The rearrangement uses TRBV28 and TRBJ2-7, with D tentatively TRBD1 (6 bases). The germline V gene has CDR1 MDHEN and CDR2 SYDVKM. This CDR3 spans 18 amino acids. V lost 4 bases to trimming and J lost 1 base, with 23 bases between them. The CDR3 spells CASSSIPSRGGGSYEQYF. DNA for the CDR3: TGTGCCAGCAGTTCAATCCCCAGCAGGGGTGGGGGTTCCTACGAGCAGTACTTC.

This chain links TRBV2 with TRBJ2-1, with 12 nucleotides matching TRBD2. There are 17 residues in the CDR3. Germline V gene sequence: CDR1 SNHLY, CDR2 FYNNEI. V trimming: 2 bases; J trimming: 4 bases; junction bases outside the gene matches: 6. The CDR3 here is CASSEPASGGAYNEQFF. In DNA, the CDR3 is TGTGCCAGCAGTGAACCGGCTAGCGGGGGGGCATACAATGAGCAGTTCTTC.

The V and J genes are TRBV5-1 and TRBJ1-4, with 7 bases fitting TRBD1. V was clipped by 0 bases and J by 8 bases; unmatched bases: 4. The CDR3 spans 14 residues. Germline V lookup: CDR1 SGHRS, CDR2 YFSETQ. The CDR3 nucleotides are TGCGCCAGCAGCTTGGGACAGGGACCAGAAAAACTGTTTTTT. Protein: CASSLGQGPEKLFF. The entire variable domain, with the rest obtained from reference TRBV5-1 and TRBJ1-4, is as follows: KAGVTQTPRYLIKTRGQQVTLSCSPISGHRSVSWYQQTPGQGLQFLFEYFSETQRNKGNFPGRFSGRQFSNSRSEMNVSTLELGDSALYLCASSLGQGPEKLFFGSGTQLSVL.

This chain links TRBV6-5 with TRBJ1-2; no reliable D call. The germline V gene encodes CDR1 MNHEY and CDR2 SVGAGI. The V gene lost 6 bases and the J gene lost 3 bases, with 11 bases spanning the gap. The length of the CDR3 is 13 residues. CDR3 amino acids: CASRPQADYGYTF. CDR3 in DNA: TGTGCCAGCAGGCCCCAGGCAGACTATGGCTACACCTTC.

The chain employs TRBV9 and TRBJ1-6; tentative D call: TRBD1 (5 bases). Germline V gene data show CDR1 as SGDLS and CDR2 as YYNGEE. Trimming pared 0 bases from V and 5 bases from J, leaving 9 bases between. There are 15 residues in the CDR3. CDR3 nucleotides: TGTGCCAGCAGCGTAGACCCCAGGGATAATTCACCCCTCCACTTT. Translation gives CASSVDPRDNSPLHF. The full variable domain, in which reference TRBV9 and TRBJ1-6 provide the parts outside the CDR3, is DSGVTQTPKHLITATGQRVTLRCSPRSGDLSVYWYQQSLDQGLQFLIQYYNGEERAKGNILERFSAQQFPDLHSELNLSSLELGDSALYFCASSVDPRDNSPLHFGNGTRLTVT.

The sample holds one count of this clone. CDR3 sequence: CASSEAVVQGGRDYTF. CDR3 sequence (DNA): TGTGCCAGCAGCGAAGCAGTCGTACAGGGTGGGCGAGACTACACCTTC. The chain couples TRBV7-9 to TRBJ1-2, with D possibly TRBD1 on 6 matching bases. V lost 5 bases and J lost 10, with 26 bases in between. The CDR3 contains 16 residues. The V gene's germline CDR1 is SEHNR and CDR2 FQNEAQ (reference sequence). Filled out from reference TRBV7-9 and TRBJ1-2, the complete variable domain reads DTGVSQNPRHKITKRGQNVTFRCDPISEHNRLYWYRQTLGQGPEFLTYFQNEAQLEKSRLLSDRFSAERPKGSFSTLEIQRTEQGDSAMYLCASSEAVVQGGRDYTFGSGTRLTVV.

The chain couples TRBV27 to TRBJ2-7; perhaps TRBD1 as D (6 bases). Germline V gene sequence: CDR1 MNHEY, CDR2 SMNVEV (reference sequence). The CDR3 is made up of 15 amino acids. V dropped 2 bases and J dropped 2 bases, with 13 bases sitting between them. The CDR3 DNA reads TGTGCCAGCAGTTTAATTCCAGGGGAAGCCTACGAGCAGTACTTC. This gives the protein CASSLIPGEAYEQYF.

V is TRBV5-8 and J is TRBJ2-7; 10 bases agree with TRBD1. The CDR3 totals 14 residues. With 1 base clipped from V and 6 bases from J, the junction kept 4 bases outside the gene matches. Germline assignment: CDR1 SGHTS and CDR2 YDEGEE. CDR3 nucleotide sequence: TGTGCCAGCAGCTTGAGACAGGGGGCCTCCGAGCAGTACTTC. Translating gives CASSLRQGASEQYF.

The gene calls are TRBV7-9 and TRBJ1-6, with a possible D match to TRBD1 (5 bases). CDR3 length equals 14 residues. Germline V lookup: CDR1 SEHNR, CDR2 FQNEAQ (reference sequence). Trimming took off 5 bases at V and 13 bases at J, with 18 bases between the two ends. The CDR3 region is CASSATNAQDPLHF. The CDR3 DNA reads as TGTGCCAGCAGCGCAACGAACGCACAGGACCCCCTCCACTTT.

V usage is TRBV5-6 and J usage is TRBJ2-2; 9 nucleotides match TRBD1. Germline CDR1 reads SGHDT; CDR2 reads YYEEEE. This CDR3 is built from 15 residues. V dropped 4 bases and J dropped 3; count of bases not matched to a gene: 4. This CDR3 is CASSLGDRDTGELFF. CDR3 sequence (DNA): TGTGCCAGCAGCCTAGGGGACAGGGACACCGGGGAGCTGTTTTTT.

V is TRBV18 and J is TRBJ1-3; 8 bases are shared with TRBD1. The CDR3 is 18 residues long. V was pared by 2 bases and J by 3 bases, with 12 bases of the junction left unmatched. Germline CDR1 and CDR2: KGHSH and LQKENI. The CDR3 coding sequence is TGTGCCAGCTCACCAAACCGACAGGGGACCGAAGGTGGAAACACCATATATTTT. Protein: CASSPNRQGTEGGNTIYF. Complete variable domain (other parts from reference TRBV18 and TRBJ1-3): NAGVMQNPRHLVRRRGQEARLRCSPMKGHSHVYWYRQLPEEGLKFMVYLQKENIIDESGMPKERFSAEFPKEGPSILRIQQVVRGDSAAYFCASSPNRQGTEGGNTIYFGEGSWLTVV.

The J gene is TRBJ1-1, the V gene TRBV2; 9 positions match TRBD1. Germline CDR1 is SNHLY and CDR2 is FYNNEI. The ends lost 4 bases at V and 1 base at J; junction bases unmatched: 7. This CDR3 has 16 residues. DNA of the CDR3: TGTGCCAGCAGTGGTAAGGGACAGGGACCGAACACTGAAGCTTTCTTT. This sequence encodes CASSGKGQGPNTEAFF.

This clone has only one observation. The chain carries TRBV5-6 and TRBJ2-3; 10 nucleotides match TRBD2. The germline V gene encodes CDR1 SGHDT and CDR2 YYEEEE. V lost 0 bases and J lost 0; bases outside the gene matches: 7. The CDR3 consists of 18 residues. The CDR3 loop reads CASSLGLAGVSSTDTQYF. CDR3 in DNA: TGTGCCAGCAGCTTGGGCCTAGCGGGGGTGTCTAGCACAGATACGCAGTATTTT.

The V call is TRBV7-2, the J call TRBJ2-7, with D uncertain. This CDR3 contains 12 residues. CDR1 is SGHTA and CDR2 is FQGNSA in the germline V gene. The germline V and J ends were trimmed by 5 bases and 5 bases, with 10 bases remaining between them. The CDR3 DNA reads as TGTGCCAGCAGCCCCGGGCCGGACGAGCAGTACTTC. Translated: CASSPGPDEQYF.

V gene TRBV23-1 combines with J gene TRBJ2-2; no clear D gene. TRBV23-1 qualifies as an ORF whose function is uncertain. This CDR3 is built from 13 residues. The V end was cut by 4 bases, the J end by 4 bases, with 7 bases between. CDR3 region: CASSRAGTGELFF. CDR3 sequence (DNA): TGCGCCAGCAGTCGAGCCGGCACCGGGGAGCTGTTTTTT.

J is TRBJ2-1 and V is TRBV11-3, with D perhaps TRBD1 (6 bases). CDR1 and CDR2 (germline): SGHNT, YENEEA. The length of the CDR3 is 15 residues. The V gene lost 1 base and the J gene lost 2 bases, with 9 bases spanning the gap. Here the CDR3 DNA reads TGTGCCAGCAGCTTAGGGGGGCAGCCCTACAATGAGCAGTTCTTC. Protein product: CASSLGGQPYNEQFF.